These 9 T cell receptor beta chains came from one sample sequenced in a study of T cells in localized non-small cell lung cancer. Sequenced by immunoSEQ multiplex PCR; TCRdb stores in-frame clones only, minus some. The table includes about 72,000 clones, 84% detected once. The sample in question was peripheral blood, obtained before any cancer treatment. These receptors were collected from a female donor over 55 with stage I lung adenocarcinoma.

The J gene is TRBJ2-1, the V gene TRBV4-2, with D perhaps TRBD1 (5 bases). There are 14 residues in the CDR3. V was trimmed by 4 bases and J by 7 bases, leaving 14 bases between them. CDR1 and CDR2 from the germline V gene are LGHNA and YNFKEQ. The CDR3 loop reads CASSPTSGRNEQFF. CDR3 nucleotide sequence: TGTGCCAGCAGCCCAACGTCAGGGCGGAATGAGCAGTTCTTC.

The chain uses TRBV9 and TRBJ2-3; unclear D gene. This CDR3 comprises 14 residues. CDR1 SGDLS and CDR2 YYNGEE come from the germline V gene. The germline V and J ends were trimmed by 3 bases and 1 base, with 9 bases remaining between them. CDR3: CASSDQPGTDTQYF. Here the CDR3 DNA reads TGTGCCAGCAGCGACCAACCTGGCACAGATACGCAGTATTTT.

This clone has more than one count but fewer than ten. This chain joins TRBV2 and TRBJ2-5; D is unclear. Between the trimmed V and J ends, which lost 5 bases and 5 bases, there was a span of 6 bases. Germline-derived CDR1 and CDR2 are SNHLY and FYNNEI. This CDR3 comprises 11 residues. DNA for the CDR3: TGTGCCAGCAGTCCGGTGGAGACCCAGTACTTC. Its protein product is CASSPVETQYF. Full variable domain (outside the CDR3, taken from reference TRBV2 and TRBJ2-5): EPEVTQTPSHQVTQMGQEVILRCVPISNHLYFYWYRQILGQKVEFLVSFYNNEISEKSEIFDDQFSVERPDGSNFTLKIRSTKLEDSAMYFCASSPVETQYFGPGTRLLVL.

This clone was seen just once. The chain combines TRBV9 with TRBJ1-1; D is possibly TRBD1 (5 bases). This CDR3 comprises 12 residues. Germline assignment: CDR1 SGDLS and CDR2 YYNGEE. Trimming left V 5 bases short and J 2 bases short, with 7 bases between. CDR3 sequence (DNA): TGTGCCAGCAGGGGGGTAAACACTGAAGCTTTCTTT. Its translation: CASRGVNTEAFF.

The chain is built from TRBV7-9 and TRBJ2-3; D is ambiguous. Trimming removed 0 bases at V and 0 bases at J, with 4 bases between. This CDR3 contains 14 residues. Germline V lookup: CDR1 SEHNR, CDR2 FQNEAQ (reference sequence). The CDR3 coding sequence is TGTGCCAGCAGCTTAGCCGGGAGCACAGATACGCAGTATTTT. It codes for CASSLAGSTDTQYF. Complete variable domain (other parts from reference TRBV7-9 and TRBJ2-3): DTGVSQNPRHKITKRGQNVTFRCDPISEHNRLYWYRQTLGQGPEFLTYFQNEAQLEKSRLLSDRFSAERPKGSFSTLEIQRTEQGDSAMYLCASSLAGSTDTQYFGPGTRLTVL.

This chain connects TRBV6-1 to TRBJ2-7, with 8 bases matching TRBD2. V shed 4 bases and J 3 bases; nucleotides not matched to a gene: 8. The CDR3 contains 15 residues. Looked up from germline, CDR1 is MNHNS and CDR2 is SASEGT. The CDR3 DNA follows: TGTGCCAGCAGTGTTCAGCGGGGGTTGTACTACGAGCAGTACTTC. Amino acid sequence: CASSVQRGLYYEQYF.

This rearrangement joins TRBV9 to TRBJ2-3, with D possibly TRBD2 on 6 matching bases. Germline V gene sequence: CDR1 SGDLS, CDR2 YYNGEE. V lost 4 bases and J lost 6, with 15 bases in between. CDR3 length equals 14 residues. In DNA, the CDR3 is TGTGCCAGCAGCCCAACGGGAGCCCGGGATACGCAGTATTTT. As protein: CASSPTGARDTQYF. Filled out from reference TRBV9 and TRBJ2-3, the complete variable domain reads DSGVTQTPKHLITATGQRVTLRCSPRSGDLSVYWYQQSLDQGLQFLIQYYNGEERAKGNILERFSAQQFPDLHSELNLSSLELGDSALYFCASSPTGARDTQYFGPGTRLTVL.

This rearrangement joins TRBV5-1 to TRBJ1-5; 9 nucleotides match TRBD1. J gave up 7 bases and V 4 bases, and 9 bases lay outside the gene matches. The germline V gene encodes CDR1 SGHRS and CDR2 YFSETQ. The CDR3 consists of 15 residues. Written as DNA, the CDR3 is TGCGCCAGCAGCGAAGAGGGGACAGGGTCCCAGCCCCAGCATTTT. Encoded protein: CASSEEGTGSQPQHF. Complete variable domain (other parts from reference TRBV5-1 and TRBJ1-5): KAGVTQTPRYLIKTRGQQVTLSCSPISGHRSVSWYQQTPGQGLQFLFEYFSETQRNKGNFPGRFSGRQFSNSRSEMNVSTLELGDSALYLCASSEEGTGSQPQHFGDGTRLSIL.

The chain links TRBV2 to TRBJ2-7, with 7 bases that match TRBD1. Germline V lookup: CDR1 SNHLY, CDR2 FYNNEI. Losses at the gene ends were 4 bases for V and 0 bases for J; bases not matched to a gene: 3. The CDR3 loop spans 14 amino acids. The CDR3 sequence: CASSVGTVSYEQYF. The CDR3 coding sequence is TGTGCCAGCAGTGTGGGGACAGTCTCCTACGAGCAGTACTTC.